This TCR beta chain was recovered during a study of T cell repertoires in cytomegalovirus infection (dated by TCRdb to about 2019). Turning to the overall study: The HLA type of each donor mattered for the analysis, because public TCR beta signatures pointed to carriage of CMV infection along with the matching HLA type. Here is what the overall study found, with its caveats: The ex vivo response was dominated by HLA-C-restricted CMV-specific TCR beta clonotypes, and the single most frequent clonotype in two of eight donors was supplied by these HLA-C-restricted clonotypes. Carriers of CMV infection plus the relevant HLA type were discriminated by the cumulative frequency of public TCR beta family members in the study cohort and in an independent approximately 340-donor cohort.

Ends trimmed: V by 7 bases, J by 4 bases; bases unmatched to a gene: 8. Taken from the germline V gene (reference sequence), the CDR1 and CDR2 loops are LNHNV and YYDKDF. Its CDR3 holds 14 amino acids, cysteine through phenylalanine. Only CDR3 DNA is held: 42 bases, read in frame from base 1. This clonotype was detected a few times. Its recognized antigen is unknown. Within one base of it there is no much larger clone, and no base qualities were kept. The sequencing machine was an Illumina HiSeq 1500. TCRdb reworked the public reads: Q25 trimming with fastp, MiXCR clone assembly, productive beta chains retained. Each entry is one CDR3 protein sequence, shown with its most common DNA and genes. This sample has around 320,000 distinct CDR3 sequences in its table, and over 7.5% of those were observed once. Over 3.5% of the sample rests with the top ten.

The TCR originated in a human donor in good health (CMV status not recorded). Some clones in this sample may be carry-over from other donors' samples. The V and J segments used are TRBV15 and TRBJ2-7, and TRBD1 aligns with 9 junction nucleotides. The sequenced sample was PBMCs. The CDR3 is CATTPLGQGYEQYF. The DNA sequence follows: TGTGCCACCACCCCCCTGGGACAGGGTTACGAGCAGTACTTC.